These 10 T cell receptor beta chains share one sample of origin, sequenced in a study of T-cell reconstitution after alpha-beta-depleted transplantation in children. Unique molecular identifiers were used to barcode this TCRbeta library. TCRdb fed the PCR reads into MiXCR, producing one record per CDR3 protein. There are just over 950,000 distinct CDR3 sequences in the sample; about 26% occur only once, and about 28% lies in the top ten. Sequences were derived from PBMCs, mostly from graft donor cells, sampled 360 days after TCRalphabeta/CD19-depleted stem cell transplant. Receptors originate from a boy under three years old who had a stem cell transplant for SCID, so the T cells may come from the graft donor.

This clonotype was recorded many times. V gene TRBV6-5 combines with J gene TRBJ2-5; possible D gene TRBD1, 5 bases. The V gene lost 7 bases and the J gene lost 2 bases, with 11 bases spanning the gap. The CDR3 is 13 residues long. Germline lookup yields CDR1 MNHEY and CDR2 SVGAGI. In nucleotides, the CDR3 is TGTGCCAGCAACACAGGTGCGCAAGAGACCCAGTACTTC. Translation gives CASNTGAQETQYF.

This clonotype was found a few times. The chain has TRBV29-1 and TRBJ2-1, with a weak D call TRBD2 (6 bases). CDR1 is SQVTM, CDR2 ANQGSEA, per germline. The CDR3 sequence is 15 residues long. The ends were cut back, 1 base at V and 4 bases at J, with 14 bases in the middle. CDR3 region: CSVEGSPGRYNEQFF. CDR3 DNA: TGCAGCGTTGAAGGCAGTCCAGGGAGGTACAATGAGCAGTTCTTC.

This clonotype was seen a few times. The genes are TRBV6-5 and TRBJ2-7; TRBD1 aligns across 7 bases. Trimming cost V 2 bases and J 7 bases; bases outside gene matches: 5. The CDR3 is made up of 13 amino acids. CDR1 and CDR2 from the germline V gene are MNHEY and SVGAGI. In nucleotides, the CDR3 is TGTGCCAGCAGTTACGAGACAGGGTGGGAGCAGTACTTC. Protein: CASSYETGWEQYF.

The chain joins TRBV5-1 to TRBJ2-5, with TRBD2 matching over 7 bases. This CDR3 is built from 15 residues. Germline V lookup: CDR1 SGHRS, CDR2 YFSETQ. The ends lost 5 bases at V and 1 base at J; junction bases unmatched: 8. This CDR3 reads CASRRTLAAQETQYF. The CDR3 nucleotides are TGCGCCAGCAGGCGGACCCTAGCGGCCCAAGAGACCCAGTACTTC.

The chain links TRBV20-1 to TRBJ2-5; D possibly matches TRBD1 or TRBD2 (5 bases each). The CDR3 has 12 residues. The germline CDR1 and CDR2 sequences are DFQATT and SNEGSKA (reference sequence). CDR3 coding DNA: TGCAGAGTCAGGGAGAGGGGAGAGACCCAGTACTTC. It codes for CRVRERGETQYF.

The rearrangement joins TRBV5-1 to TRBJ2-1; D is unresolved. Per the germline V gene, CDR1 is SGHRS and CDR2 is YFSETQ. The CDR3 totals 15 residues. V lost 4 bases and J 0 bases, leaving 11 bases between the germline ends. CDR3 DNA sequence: TGCGCCAGCAGCATCGGCAATCCCTCCTACAATGAGCAGTTCTTC. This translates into CASSIGNPSYNEQFF.

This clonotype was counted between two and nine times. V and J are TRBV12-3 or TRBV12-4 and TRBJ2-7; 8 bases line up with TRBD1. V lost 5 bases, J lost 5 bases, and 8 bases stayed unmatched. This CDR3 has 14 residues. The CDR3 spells CASSDDRGLDEQYF. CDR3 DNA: TGTGCCAGCAGTGACGACAGGGGTCTTGACGAGCAGTACTTC.

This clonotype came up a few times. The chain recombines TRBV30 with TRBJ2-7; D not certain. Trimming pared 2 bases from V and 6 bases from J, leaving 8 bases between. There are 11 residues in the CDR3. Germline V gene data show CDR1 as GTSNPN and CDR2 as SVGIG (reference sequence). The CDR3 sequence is CAWSLRVEQYF. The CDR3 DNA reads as TGTGCCTGGAGTCTTCGAGTCGAGCAGTACTTC.

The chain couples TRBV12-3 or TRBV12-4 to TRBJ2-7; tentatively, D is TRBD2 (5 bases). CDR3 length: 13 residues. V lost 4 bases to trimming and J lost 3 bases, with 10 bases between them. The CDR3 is CASSSTRGYEQYF. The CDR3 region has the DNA TGTGCCAGCAGTTCGACCCGGGGCTACGAGCAGTACTTC.

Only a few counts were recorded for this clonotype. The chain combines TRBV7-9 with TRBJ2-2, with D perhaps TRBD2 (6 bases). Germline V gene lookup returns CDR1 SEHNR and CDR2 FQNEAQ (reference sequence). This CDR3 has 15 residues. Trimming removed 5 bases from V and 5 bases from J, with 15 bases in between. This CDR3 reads CASSQSAGTTGELFF. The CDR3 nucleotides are TGTGCCAGCAGCCAAAGCGCGGGGACTACCGGGGAGCTGTTTTTT.